This T cell receptor beta chain was captured in a study of long-term antiretroviral therapy in people with HIV. Broader study findings: ART adherence was not documented, and neither viral resistance nor therapy changes had any data.

A remark on this clone: Its specificity is unknown.

Survey-level immunoSEQ v3.0 assays were run. Data came from immunoSEQ multiplex PCR; TCRdb stores just in-frame clones and leaves some out. The sample lists tens of thousands of clones; roughly 80% were seen once. CDR1 is SGHTS and CDR2 is YDEGEE in the germline V gene. This CDR3 region has 14 residues. Trimming removed 4 bases at V and 0 bases at J, with 10 bases between. This chain connects TRBV5-8 to TRBJ2-5; D is undetermined. The receptor comes from a man aged 18 to 29 with HIV. The specimen was unsorted PBMCs, collected 0.8 years before starting antiretroviral therapy. The CDR3 loop reads CASSTRPYQETQYF. The CDR3 coding sequence is TGTGCCAGCAGCACCCGGCCGTACCAAGAGACCCAGTACTTC.